The 10 T cell receptor beta chains below come from one sample, sequenced in a study of PD-L1 blockade in urothelial cancer. Assay: immunoSEQ multiplex PCR; the TCRdb copy retains only in-frame clones and omits some. Of more than 45,000 clones listed, approximately 72% are singletons. Time point denoted: pretreatment peripheral blood. Sequences were derived from PBMCs, sampled around atezolizumab (anti-PD-L1) treatment. The receptors were gathered from an older man with urothelial cancer.

V is TRBV10-3 and J is TRBJ2-3, with 7 bases that match TRBD1. The CDR3 contains 16 residues. The trim removed 1 base at V and 6 bases at J, leaving 10 bases unmatched. CDR1 and CDR2 from the germline V gene are ENHRY and SYGVKD. The CDR3 sequence: CAISELPVTGWDTQYF. In nucleotides, the CDR3 is TGTGCCATCAGTGAGTTACCGGTGACAGGGTGGGATACGCAGTATTTT.

V is TRBV2 and J is TRBJ1-1; D not resolved. The length of the CDR3 is 14 residues. Germline CDR1 SNHLY, CDR2 FYNNEI. V was shortened by 11 bases and J by 5 bases, with 21 bases between the two germline ends. CDR3 protein: CAARYRASGTEAFF. In DNA form, the CDR3 reads TGTGCCGCCAGGTATCGGGCCTCGGGGACTGAAGCTTTCTTT.

The table lists this clone with a few counts. The chain uses TRBV7-9 and TRBJ2-7, with 10 bases that match TRBD1. This CDR3 is 18 amino acids long. Per the germline V gene, CDR1 is SEHNR and CDR2 is FQNEAQ (reference sequence). V shed 2 bases and J 6 bases; nucleotides not matched to a gene: 16. The CDR3 is CASSLQRGQGSPRGEQYF. CDR3 bases: TGTGCCAGCAGCTTACAGAGGGGACAGGGGAGTCCTAGGGGCGAGCAGTACTTC.

V gene TRBV4-3 combines with J gene TRBJ2-3; 8 bases agree with TRBD2. Trimming removed 0 bases from V and 5 bases from J; junction bases left unmatched: 13. This CDR3 has 18 residues. The germline gives CDR1 LGHNA, CDR2 YSLEER. The CDR3 loop reads CASSQDRIRAGEIDTQYF. The CDR3 coding sequence is TGCGCCAGCAGCCAAGATAGGATACGAGCGGGAGAGATAGATACGCAGTATTTT.

The chain carries TRBV19 and TRBJ2-3; D unresolved. Germline CDR1 LNHDA, CDR2 SQIVND (reference sequence). CDR3 size: 15 residues. Trimming pared 2 bases from V and 6 bases from J, leaving 15 bases between. The CDR3 bases are TGTGCCAGTAGTATAAGGAACAGCCCCACCGATACGCAGTATTTT. It is translated as CASSIRNSPTDTQYF.

The V gene is TRBV7-2, the J gene TRBJ1-2, with D perhaps matching TRBD1 (5 bases). The CDR3 loop spans 13 amino acids. The germline V and J ends were trimmed by 1 base and 4 bases, with 7 bases remaining between them. Germline V gives CDR1 SGHTA, CDR2 FQGNSA. CDR3 protein: CASSLGQPYGYTF. The DNA for the CDR3 is TGTGCCAGCAGCTTAGGACAGCCCTATGGCTACACCTTC.

This sequence joins TRBV7-9 and TRBJ2-2; D gene unclear. CDR3 length equals 16 residues. Trimming stripped 6 bases from V and 4 bases from J, with 18 bases between. Germline V CDR1 and CDR2: SEHNR, FQNEAQ (reference sequence). The CDR3 spells CASSTYPRQITGELFF. CDR3 sequence (DNA): TGTGCCAGCAGTACCTATCCGAGACAAATCACCGGGGAGCTGTTTTTT.

The genes are TRBV7-2 and TRBJ2-1; 9 bases fit TRBD1. After removal of 4 bases from V and 3 bases from J, the junction contained 4 bases not matched to a gene. The CDR3 contains 15 residues. Germline CDR1 and CDR2: SGHTA and FQGNSA. The CDR3 bases are TGTGCCAGCAGCTGGACAGGGGACCGCTACAATGAGCAGTTCTTC. Its translation: CASSWTGDRYNEQFF.

Here the CDR3 DNA reads TGTGCCAGCAGCGCCGAACAGGGGTTCAATCAGCCCCAGCATTTT. It translates to CASSAEQGFNQPQHF. V is TRBV7-2 and J is TRBJ1-5; TRBD1 aligns across 7 bases. V was pared by 5 bases and J by 3 bases, with 7 bases of the junction left unmatched. CDR1 and CDR2 from the germline V gene are SGHTA and FQGNSA. The CDR3 runs 15 residues.

The V and J genes are TRBV2 and TRBJ2-3, with TRBD2 matching over 10 bases. CDR3 size: 16 residues. Unmatched junction bases numbered 5, after V lost 3 bases and J lost 2 bases. CDR1 and CDR2 (germline): SNHLY, FYNNEI. DNA for the CDR3: TGTGCCAGCAGTGAGTGGACTAGCGGATACACAGATACGCAGTATTTT. The encoded protein is CASSEWTSGYTDTQYF.